Below are 30 T cell receptor beta chains sequenced from a single sample in a study of T cell responses to AZD1222 COVID-19 vaccine. Assay: immunoSEQ multiplex PCR; the TCRdb copy retains only in-frame clones and omits some. The sample records 150,000 to 160,000 clones, 90% to 95% being singletons. The sequenced sample was peripheral blood, obtained 28 days after the second AZD1222 dose. Receptors originate from an adult who received the AZD1222 COVID-19 vaccine.

The chain links TRBV5-1 to TRBJ1-2; D ambiguous. The V and J ends lost 4 bases and 6 bases respectively, with 19 bases between them. Germline values: CDR1 SGHRS, CDR2 YFSETQ. This CDR3 is built from 15 residues. The CDR3 protein is CASSPEYGLGNGYTF. The CDR3 nucleotides are TGCGCCAGCAGCCCAGAGTATGGTTTGGGCAATGGCTACACCTTC.

The chain carries TRBV6-5 and TRBJ2-1, with D unresolved. CDR3 length equals 13 residues. Trimming left V 0 bases short and J 6 bases short, with 6 bases between. CDR1 and CDR2 (germline): MNHEY, SVGAGI. DNA of the CDR3: TGTGCCAGCAGTTACTCGAGTGTCAATGAGCAGTTCTTC. Translating gives CASSYSSVNEQFF.

This chain joins TRBV6-5 and TRBJ1-2; possibly TRBD1 for D (6 bases). The CDR3 sequence is 15 residues long. Germline V CDR1 and CDR2: MNHEY, SVGAGI. V shed 2 bases and J shed 4 bases, with 14 bases lying between them. The CDR3 region is CASSYRQGRTYGYTF. Here the CDR3 DNA reads TGTGCCAGCAGTTACCGGCAGGGGCGGACCTATGGCTACACCTTC.

The chain uses TRBV2 and TRBJ2-5; D gene ambiguous. The CDR3 totals 11 residues. Germline lookup yields CDR1 SNHLY and CDR2 FYNNEI. V was shortened by 9 bases and J by 4 bases, with 9 bases between the two germline ends. The DNA for the CDR3 is TGTGCCAGAGTGGCTGGAGAGACCCAGTACTTC. Protein sequence: CARVAGETQYF.

The gene calls are TRBV7-9 and TRBJ2-5, with 8 positions matching TRBD2. Trimming took 5 bases from V and 3 from J; bases not matched to a gene: 8. The CDR3 extends over 15 amino acids. The V gene's germline CDR1 is SEHNR and CDR2 FQNEAQ (reference sequence). For the CDR3, the DNA is TGTGCCAGCAGCGGTTCTGGGACTAGTAAAGAGACCCAGTACTTC. Translating gives CASSGSGTSKETQYF.

V usage is TRBV10-2 and J usage is TRBJ2-1; 10 bases agree with TRBD2. Germline V lookup: CDR1 WSHSY, CDR2 SAAADI. The V and J ends lost 5 bases and 8 bases, in that order; junction bases with no gene match: 6. The CDR3 is 14 amino acids. The CDR3 DNA follows: TGCGCCAGCAGTAATAGCGGGAGGCAGGATGAGCAGTTCTTC. Translating it yields CASSNSGRQDEQFF.

The chain has TRBV24-1 and TRBJ2-3; D remains ambiguous. Germline V lookup: CDR1 KGHDR, CDR2 SFDVKD. CDR3 length: 11 residues. The V end lost 7 bases, the J end lost 5 bases, and 6 bases lay between the germline ends. CDR3: CATRVGDTQYF. The DNA for the CDR3 is TGTGCCACCAGGGTCGGAGATACGCAGTATTTT.

This clone occurred a few times. Other DNA sequences in the same sample also yield this CDR3. The chain links TRBV19 to TRBJ2-7, with D possibly being TRBD2 (5 bases). V was pared by 3 bases and J by 0 bases, with 9 bases between. This CDR3 contains 14 residues. Per germline, CDR1 LNHDA and CDR2 SQIVND (reference sequence). CDR3 protein: CASSIQRSSYEQYF. CDR3 in DNA: TGTGCCAGTAGTATCCAGCGGAGCTCCTACGAGCAGTACTTC. The full variable domain, in which reference TRBV19 and TRBJ2-7 provide the parts outside the CDR3, is DGGITQSPKYLFRKEGQNVTLSCEQNLNHDAMYWYRQDPGQGLRLIYYSQIVNDFQKGDIAEGYSVSREKKESFPLTVTSAQKNPTAFYLCASSIQRSSYEQYFGPGTRLTVT.

The chain joins TRBV11-1 to TRBJ2-2; D ambiguous. V was pared by 3 bases and J by 0 bases, with 11 bases between. The germline CDR1 and CDR2 sequences are SGHAT and FQDESV (reference sequence). The CDR3 extends over 16 amino acids. As DNA, the CDR3 is TGTGCCAGCAGCTTGTCTTATACGGCGAACACCGGGGAGCTGTTTTTT. It is translated as CASSLSYTANTGELFF. Combining the CDR3 with reference TRBV11-1 and TRBJ2-2 gives the whole variable domain EAEVAQSPRYKITEKSQAVAFWCDPISGHATLYWYRQILGQGPELLVQFQDESVVDDSQLPKDRFSAERLKGVDSTLKIQPAELGDSAMYLCASSLSYTANTGELFFGEGSRLTVL.

The chain carries TRBV5-1 and TRBJ1-2; D possibly corresponds to TRBD1 (5 bases). The CDR3 is 15 amino acids. Between the trimmed V and J ends, which lost 4 bases and 7 bases, there was a span of 20 bases. CDR1 and CDR2 from the germline V gene are SGHRS and YFSETQ. The CDR3 bases are TGCGCCAGCAGCGAGGGGACCGCGTTAAGGCCTGGCTACACCTTC. Translating gives CASSEGTALRPGYTF. The whole variable domain, filled in from reference TRBV5-1 and TRBJ1-2, reads KAGVTQTPRYLIKTRGQQVTLSCSPISGHRSVSWYQQTPGQGLQFLFEYFSETQRNKGNFPGRFSGRQFSNSRSEMNVSTLELGDSALYLCASSEGTALRPGYTFGSGTRLTVV.

The chain recombines TRBV7-8 with TRBJ1-1; D ambiguous. The CDR3 is 14 amino acids. Germline values: CDR1 SGHVS, CDR2 FQNEAQ. Trimming shortened V by 2 bases and J by 0 bases, and 7 bases separated the two germline ends. The CDR3 DNA sequence: TGTGCCAGCAGCTTATTGGTTCTGAACACTGAAGCTTTCTTT. Translated, it gives CASSLLVLNTEAFF.

J is TRBJ1-3 and V is TRBV6-2 or TRBV6-3; no firm D call. The CDR3 loop spans 12 amino acids. The ends were cut back, 4 bases at V and 7 bases at J, with 8 bases in the middle. Per the germline V gene, CDR1 is MNHEY and CDR2 is SVGEGT. CDR3 region: CASSSGRNTIYF. The CDR3 bases are TGTGCCAGCAGTTCCGGTAGGAACACCATATATTTT.

This chain uses TRBV7-2 with TRBJ1-6; D is perhaps TRBD1 (6 bases). The length of the CDR3 is 15 residues. V lost 5 bases and J 6 bases, leaving 14 bases between the germline ends. Germline V CDR1 and CDR2: SGHTA, FQGNSA. The CDR3 protein is CASSRTGTPNSPLHF. DNA of the CDR3: TGTGCCAGCAGCCGCACCGGGACACCTAATTCACCCCTCCACTTT.

The CDR3 nucleotides read TGTGCCAGCAGCTTGGGTGACAGCTCTGGGGCCAACGTCCTGACTTTC. This encodes CASSLGDSSGANVLTF. The rearrangement links TRBV5-8 to TRBJ2-6; D possibly corresponds to TRBD1 (5 bases). Looked up from germline, CDR1 is SGHTS and CDR2 is YDEGEE. This CDR3 has 16 residues. Trimming removed 0 bases at V and 0 bases at J, with 7 bases between. Full variable domain (rest looked up from reference TRBV5-8 and TRBJ2-6): EAGVTQSPTHLIKTRGQQATLRCSPISGHTSVYWYQQALGLGLQFLLWYDEGEERNRGNFPPRFSGRQFPNYSSELNVNALELEDSALYLCASSLGDSSGANVLTFGAGSRLTVL.

V usage is TRBV7-2 and J usage is TRBJ2-5; 12 bases line up with TRBD2. Trimming removed 4 bases from V and 3 bases from J; junction bases left unmatched: 12. Looked up from germline, CDR1 is SGHTA and CDR2 is FQGNSA. The CDR3 extends over 18 amino acids. In nucleotides, the CDR3 is TGTGCCAGCAGCTCCCAATGGGGAGGACTAGCGGGAAAAGAGACCCAGTACTTC. This encodes CASSSQWGGLAGKETQYF.

The genes are TRBV12-3 or TRBV12-4 and TRBJ1-1; D gene ambiguous. V was shortened by 5 bases and J by 1 base, with 8 bases between the two germline ends. The CDR3 runs to 13 residues. For the CDR3, the DNA is TGTGCCAGCAGTGATATTTCGAACACTGAAGCTTTCTTT. It yields the protein CASSDISNTEAFF.

This chain links TRBV4-1 with TRBJ2-3; D may correspond to TRBD1 or TRBD2 (5 bases each). Trimming cost V 6 bases and J 5 bases, with 9 bases left between them. The CDR3 contains 12 residues. CDR1 is MGHRA, CDR2 YSYEKL, per germline. In nucleotides, the CDR3 is TGCGCCAGCAGGGGACCCCGAGATACGCAGTATTTT. As protein: CASRGPRDTQYF.

CDR3 region: CASSTEGYQPQHF. The CDR3 DNA sequence: TGTGCCAGTAGTACCGAGGGGTATCAGCCCCAGCATTTT. V usage is TRBV19 and J usage is TRBJ1-5; D may be TRBD1 (5 bases). CDR1 and CDR2 from the germline V gene are LNHDA and SQIVND (reference sequence). V was shortened by 4 bases and J by 5 bases, with 9 bases between the two germline ends. The CDR3 totals 13 residues.

The V and J genes are TRBV6-2 or TRBV6-3 and TRBJ1-6; perhaps TRBD1 as D (6 bases). The CDR3 has 17 residues. The germline V gene encodes CDR1 MNHEY and CDR2 SVGEGT. The ends were cut back, 5 bases at V and 2 bases at J, with 16 bases in the middle. CDR3 nucleotides: TGTGCCAGCAGTGGACCGTGGGGGGACACCTATAATTCACCCCTCCACTTT. Translated: CASSGPWGDTYNSPLHF.

This clone was seen a few times. In DNA form, the CDR3 reads TGTGCCAGCTCACTCCAGGGTGTTGGGAAAGAGACCCAGTACTTC. This translates into CASSLQGVGKETQYF. The J gene is TRBJ2-5, the V gene TRBV18, with D possibly matching TRBD1 (5 bases). Germline V lookup: CDR1 KGHSH, CDR2 LQKENI. Deletions cut 4 bases from V and 3 bases from J, with 15 bases between. The CDR3 length is 15 residues.

This clone came up a few times. Other DNA sequences in this sample translate to the same CDR3. This sequence joins TRBV6-4 and TRBJ2-3; possible D gene TRBD1, 5 bases. From germline, CDR1 is MRHNA and CDR2 SNTAGT. The ends were cut back, 2 bases at V and 3 bases at J, with 6 bases in the middle. The CDR3 is 13 residues long. In DNA, the CDR3 is TGTGCCAGCAGTGACAGGGGTACAGATACGCAGTATTTT. Its protein is CASSDRGTDTQYF.

J is TRBJ2-2 and V is TRBV20-1, with 12 bases that match TRBD1. CDR1 and CDR2 from the germline V gene are DFQATT and SNEGSKA (reference sequence). The CDR3 runs 18 residues. V lost 3 bases and J lost 3; bases outside the gene matches: 11. CDR3: CSASPIGTGGAYTGELFF. For the CDR3, the DNA is TGCAGTGCTAGTCCCATAGGGACAGGGGGCGCGTACACCGGGGAGCTGTTTTTT.

This clone was observed a few times. V gene TRBV6-5 combines with J gene TRBJ1-6; maybe TRBD1 (6 bases). CDR3 length: 16 amino acids. Germline CDR1 MNHEY, CDR2 SVGAGI. Trimming left V 2 bases short and J 0 bases short, with 8 bases between. CDR3 in amino acids: CASSYQGSSYNSPLHF. The CDR3 DNA follows: TGTGCCAGCAGTTACCAGGGGAGCTCCTATAATTCACCCCTCCACTTT.

The chain couples TRBV11-3 to TRBJ1-3; 9 nucleotides agree with TRBD1. From germline, CDR1 is SGHNT and CDR2 YENEEA. Germline trimming cut 4 bases from V and 3 bases from J; bases unmatched to any gene: 4. CDR3 length: 15 residues. DNA of the CDR3: TGTGCCAGCAGCTCAATGACAGGGGGTGGAAACACCATATATTTT. It is translated as CASSSMTGGGNTIYF. The variable domain in full, with the rest retrieved from reference TRBV11-3 and TRBJ1-3, is EAGVVQSPRYKIIEKKQPVAFWCNPISGHNTLYWYLQNLGQGPELLIRYENEEAVDDSQLPKDRFSAERLKGVDSTLKIQPAELGDSAVYLCASSSMTGGGNTIYFGEGSWLTVV.

This rearrangement joins TRBV18 to TRBJ1-5; D uncertain. With 5 bases removed from V and 5 bases from J, the gap between germline ends came to 22 bases. Per the germline V gene, CDR1 is KGHSH and CDR2 is LQKENI. The CDR3 covers 17 residues. The CDR3 DNA follows: TGTGCCAGCTCATACCTACTGGTCCAGGCCACAGATCAGCCCCAGCATTTT. It translates to CASSYLLVQATDQPQHF.

Points on this clone: Within the sample, other DNA sequences also encode this same CDR3. V gene TRBV29-1 combines with J gene TRBJ1-2; D not resolved. CDR3 length: 11 residues. Trimming cost V 0 bases and J 4 bases, with 3 bases left between them. Germline assignment: CDR1 SQVTM and CDR2 ANQGSEA. The CDR3 bases are TGCAGCGTTGAAGATCGCTATGGCTACACCTTC. Its translation: CSVEDRYGYTF.

This sequence joins TRBV25-1 and TRBJ2-7; 8 bases are shared with TRBD1. Trimming at V came to 8 bases and at J to 2 bases, leaving 11 bases not matched to a gene. Germline V gene data show CDR1 as MGHDK and CDR2 as SYGVNS. The CDR3 consists of 15 residues. CDR3 in amino acids: CASQSRTGPPYEQYF. In DNA, the CDR3 is TGTGCCAGCCAAAGCCGGACAGGGCCCCCCTACGAGCAGTACTTC.

The J gene is TRBJ2-1, the V gene TRBV7-6; D is perhaps TRBD2 (6 bases). Looked up from germline, CDR1 is SGHVS and CDR2 is FNYEAQ. The CDR3 totals 17 residues. V lost 1 base and J 5 bases, leaving 18 bases between the germline ends. CDR3: CASSLVAGIRGDNEQFF. In DNA, the CDR3 is TGTGCCAGCAGCTTAGTGGCGGGGATCCGAGGGGACAATGAGCAGTTCTTC.

As to this clone: Other nucleotide sequences in the sample specify the same CDR3. V gene TRBV4-2 combines with J gene TRBJ1-6, with 8 bases fitting TRBD1. The V gene end was trimmed by 0 bases and the J gene end by 6 bases; junction bases not matched to a gene: 1. From germline, CDR1 is LGHNA and CDR2 YNFKEQ. This CDR3 region has 15 residues. CDR3 residues: CASSQDDRGNSPLHF. DNA for the CDR3: TGTGCCAGCAGCCAAGATGACAGGGGTAATTCACCCCTCCACTTT.

The chain joins TRBV19 to TRBJ1-2; tentative D call: TRBD1 (6 bases). The CDR3 has 13 residues. The V end lost 3 bases, the J end lost 8 bases, and 13 bases lay between the germline ends. Germline V gives CDR1 LNHDA, CDR2 SQIVND (reference sequence). CDR3 bases: TGTGCCAGTAGTATGGTGGCGGACAGAGGCTACACCTTC. As protein: CASSMVADRGYTF.